The TCR beta chain described here comes from a study of metastatic and nonmetastatic thyroid tumors. Study context: Malignant and benign thyroid patients had repertoires compared in peripheral blood and tumor or nodule tissue.

Study-wide points: Relative to benign nodules, malignant thyroid tumors were reportedly characterized by significantly elevated TCR beta diversity in blood and tumor.

In its sample, this clone was seen many times. Its target is not known. Each patient went into thyroid surgery without having received any treatment. The germline V and J ends were trimmed by 6 bases and 7 bases, with 7 bases remaining between them. The CDR3 is 12 residues long. Germline V lookup: CDR1 MNHEY, CDR2 SMNVEV (reference sequence). Authors' methods: The study built a papillary thyroid cancer distant-metastasis classifier from CDR3 differences across clinicopathological groups. TCRdb re-clonotyped the PCR reads through MiXCR. The V and J calls here are based on TCRdb, not the publication. Of about 43,000 clones in the sample, about 3.3% were seen once.

The J gene is TRBJ1-6, the V gene TRBV27; D remains unclear. The specimen sequenced was blood. The sequence derives from a female donor with papillary thyroid cancer or a benign thyroid nodule (not recorded which). Some clones in this sample may be carry-over from other donors' samples. CDR3 in DNA: TGTGCCAGCAGCCTACTAAATTCACCCCTCCACTTT. It translates to CASSLLNSPLHF.